The rows below give T cell receptor beta chains drawn from one sample of a study of cytomegalovirus exposure and HLA in healthy donors. Sequencing used immunoSEQ multiplex PCR; TCRdb keeps in-frame clones, though not all of them. The table has 85,000 to 120,000 clones, more than 60% seen once. Material for sequencing was PBMCs. These TCRs come from a man aged 35-49 years in good health and CMV-seronegative. CDR3s include the opening cysteine and the closing phenylalanine or tryptophan. The order of the fields is J gene, V gene, D gene, clone size, CDR3 DNA, CDR3 protein. D genes are given only for firm matches. Clone size is not always given. Where it is, it says once, few, many or a class for expanded clones.

J gene: TRBJ2-7
V gene: TRBV7-2
D gene: -
clone size: -
CDR3 DNA: TGTGCCAGCAGCTTAGCGCTCAGGGACTACGAGCAGTACTTC
CDR3 protein: CASSLALRDYEQYF

J gene: TRBJ2-3
V gene: TRBV11-3
D gene: -
clone size: -
CDR3 DNA: TGTGCCAGCAGCCCCCGACTTGATACAGATACGCAGTATTTT
CDR3 protein: CASSPRLDTDTQYF

J gene: TRBJ2-1
V gene: TRBV7-2
D gene: TRBD2
clone size: -
CDR3 DNA: TGTGCCAGCAGCTTTCCCAAGGGACTAGCGGGGGGGAGCAATGAGCAGTTCTTC
CDR3 protein: CASSFPKGLAGGSNEQFF

J gene: TRBJ2-1
V gene: TRBV10-1
D gene: TRBD2
clone size: -
CDR3 DNA: TGCGCCAGCAGTGATGAGGGACTAGCGGGGGCCTACAATGAGCAGTTCTTC
CDR3 protein: CASSDEGLAGAYNEQFF

J gene: TRBJ1-6
V gene: TRBV11-2
D gene: TRBD1
clone size: -
CDR3 DNA: TGTGCCAGCAGTTTCGGGACAGGCGATTCACCCCTCCACTTT
CDR3 protein: CASSFGTGDSPLHF

J gene: TRBJ2-5
V gene: TRBV11-2
D gene: -
clone size: -
CDR3 DNA: TGTGCCAGCAGCCCCCGTAGTCCGCACCAAGAGACCCAGTACTTC
CDR3 protein: CASSPRSPHQETQYF

J gene: TRBJ2-7
V gene: TRBV5-1
D gene: TRBD1
clone size: -
CDR3 DNA: TGCGCCAGCAGCTTTGGACAGGGGTCAGGCGAGCAGTACTTC
CDR3 protein: CASSFGQGSGEQYF

J gene: TRBJ2-7
V gene: TRBV5-1
D gene: -
clone size: -
CDR3 DNA: TGCGCCAGCAGCTTGGCCACGGGAAGGGAGCAGTACTTC
CDR3 protein: CASSLATGREQYF

J gene: TRBJ1-3
V gene: TRBV9
D gene: -
clone size: -
CDR3 DNA: TGTGCCAGCAGCGTAGGGACGACAGTCTCGGGAAACACCATATATTTT
CDR3 protein: CASSVGTTVSGNTIYF

J gene: TRBJ2-1
V gene: TRBV5-8
D gene: TRBD1
clone size: -
CDR3 DNA: TGTGCCAGCAAAGGGACAGGGGATGTTGAGCAGTTCTTC
CDR3 protein: CASKGTGDVEQFF

J gene: TRBJ1-2
V gene: TRBV2
D gene: TRBD1
clone size: once
CDR3 DNA: TGTGCCAGCAGTGCTGACAGGGGATACGGCTACACCTTC
CDR3 protein: CASSADRGYGYTF

J gene: TRBJ2-3
V gene: TRBV15
D gene: -
clone size: few
CDR3 DNA: TGTGCCACCAGCAGAGGCACGACAGGGGAGGGTACGCAGTATTTT
CDR3 protein: CATSRGTTGEGTQYF

J gene: TRBJ1-6
V gene: TRBV18
D gene: TRBD1
clone size: once
CDR3 DNA: TGTGCCAGCTCAGATTCCGGGACAGGGAATAATTCACCCCTCCACTTT
CDR3 protein: CASSDSGTGNNSPLHF

J gene: TRBJ2-5
V gene: TRBV2
D gene: TRBD1
clone size: -
CDR3 DNA: TGTGCCAGCAGTGATCCCGGGACAGGGGGAGAGACCCAGTACTTC
CDR3 protein: CASSDPGTGGETQYF

J gene: TRBJ1-5
V gene: TRBV6-1
D gene: TRBD1
clone size: -
CDR3 DNA: TGTGCCAGCAGTGAGAACAGGGGGACTAGCAATCAGCCCCAGCATTTT
CDR3 protein: CASSENRGTSNQPQHF

J gene: TRBJ2-1
V gene: TRBV18
D gene: -
clone size: -
CDR3 DNA: TGTGCCAGCTCACCAACGAGGGGGAGCTCCTACAATGAGCAGTTCTTC
CDR3 protein: CASSPTRGSSYNEQFF

J gene: TRBJ1-6
V gene: TRBV6-5
D gene: TRBD1
clone size: -
CDR3 DNA: TGTGCCAGCAGTTATCAGGGGGCCTATAATTCACCCCTCCACTTT
CDR3 protein: CASSYQGAYNSPLHF

J gene: TRBJ2-3
V gene: TRBV4-2
D gene: TRBD2
clone size: once
CDR3 DNA: TGTGCCAGCAGCCAGGGACTACGCACAGATACGCAGTATTTT
CDR3 protein: CASSQGLRTDTQYF

J gene: TRBJ2-2
V gene: TRBV5-1
D gene: -
clone size: -
CDR3 DNA: TGCGCCAGCAGCTTGGGGAGTCTAAACATCCCCGGGGAGCTGTTTTTT
CDR3 protein: CASSLGSLNIPGELFF

J gene: TRBJ2-7
V gene: TRBV4-1
D gene: -
clone size: few
CDR3 DNA: TGCGCCAGCAGCCAAGATCCCTCGCGAGGCGATGTTCCCTACGAGCAGTACTTC
CDR3 protein: CASSQDPSRGDVPYEQYF

J gene: TRBJ1-4
V gene: TRBV7-9
D gene: -
clone size: -
CDR3 DNA: TGTTCCAGCAGCTTAATCAGTTCTCCTAATGAAAAACTGTTTTTT
CDR3 protein: CSSSLISSPNEKLFF

J gene: TRBJ2-1
V gene: TRBV2
D gene: TRBD2
clone size: -
CDR3 DNA: TGTGCCAGCAGTGTTTATTCGGGACTAGCGGGGTGGCATGAGCAGTTCTTC
CDR3 protein: CASSVYSGLAGWHEQFF

J gene: TRBJ2-3
V gene: TRBV7-9
D gene: -
clone size: -
CDR3 DNA: TGTGCCAGCAGCTCGTACCGGGGTCGAGTGAGGAATACGCAGTATTTT
CDR3 protein: CASSSYRGRVRNTQYF

J gene: TRBJ1-2
V gene: TRBV10-3
D gene: -
clone size: -
CDR3 DNA: TGTGCCATCAGTGTATCGGGGAATCATGGCTACACCTTC
CDR3 protein: CAISVSGNHGYTF

J gene: TRBJ1-6
V gene: TRBV6-6
D gene: -
clone size: -
CDR3 DNA: TGTGCCAGCAGTTCATCCAGCGGGGATAATTCACCCCTCCACTTT
CDR3 protein: CASSSSSGDNSPLHF

J gene: TRBJ2-7
V gene: TRBV7-6
D gene: TRBD2
clone size: -
CDR3 DNA: TGTGCCAGCAGCTCGTTTAGCGGGCCCTACGAGCAGTACTTC
CDR3 protein: CASSSFSGPYEQYF

J gene: TRBJ1-2
V gene: TRBV5-1
D gene: TRBD1
clone size: -
CDR3 DNA: TGCGCCAGCAGCTTGGGACAGGGCCTGGGCTACACCTTC
CDR3 protein: CASSLGQGLGYTF

J gene: TRBJ1-5
V gene: TRBV2
D gene: -
clone size: -
CDR3 DNA: TGTGCCAGCAGAATACATGCGACCCGGGATCAGCCCCAGCATTTT
CDR3 protein: CASRIHATRDQPQHF

J gene: TRBJ1-1
V gene: TRBV5-5
D gene: TRBD1
clone size: few
CDR3 DNA: TGTGCCAGCAGCAACCAGGGGGCAGATACTGAAGCTTTCTTT
CDR3 protein: CASSNQGADTEAFF

J gene: TRBJ2-7
V gene: TRBV5-6
D gene: TRBD2
clone size: once
CDR3 DNA: TGTGCCAGCAGCTTGGGAGGGGAGGGCCACGAGCAGTACTTC
CDR3 protein: CASSLGGEGHEQYF

J gene: TRBJ1-1
V gene: TRBV7-6
D gene: -
clone size: -
CDR3 DNA: TGTGCCAGCAGCTTAGCCGAGGGCGACACTGAAGCTTTCTTT
CDR3 protein: CASSLAEGDTEAFF

J gene: TRBJ2-7
V gene: TRBV7-9
D gene: -
clone size: -
CDR3 DNA: TGTGCCAGCTCTGTGGGCCAAGCCCACGAGCAGTACTTC
CDR3 protein: CASSVGQAHEQYF

J gene: TRBJ2-2
V gene: TRBV6-1
D gene: -
clone size: few
CDR3 DNA: TGTGCCAGCAGTGACCGCAGGGGAACCGGGGAGCTGTTTTTT
CDR3 protein: CASSDRRGTGELFF

J gene: TRBJ1-2
V gene: TRBV19
D gene: -
clone size: -
CDR3 DNA: TGTGCCAGTACCCCAGCGGGGGGTCAGCTTTTCAGGGGCTACACCTTC
CDR3 protein: CASTPAGGQLFRGYTF

J gene: TRBJ2-2
V gene: TRBV4-1
D gene: -
clone size: -
CDR3 DNA: TGCGCCAGCAGCCAAGCCCTAGTCGCTAACACCGGGGAGCTGTTTTTT
CDR3 protein: CASSQALVANTGELFF

J gene: TRBJ2-5
V gene: TRBV4-1
D gene: -
clone size: -
CDR3 DNA: TGCGCCAGCAGCCAGGCAGGACACTCCCAAGAGACCCAGTACTTC
CDR3 protein: CASSQAGHSQETQYF

J gene: TRBJ2-3
V gene: TRBV9
D gene: TRBD2
clone size: once
CDR3 DNA: TGTGCCAGCAGCGCAGGACTAGCGGGGGCCGTGGATACGCAGTATTTT
CDR3 protein: CASSAGLAGAVDTQYF

J gene: TRBJ2-1
V gene: TRBV9
D gene: TRBD2
clone size: -
CDR3 DNA: TGTGCCAGCAGCGTAGGGACTAGCGGGGTCAATGAGCAGTTCTTC
CDR3 protein: CASSVGTSGVNEQFF

J gene: TRBJ1-4
V gene: TRBV7-9
D gene: -
clone size: once
CDR3 DNA: TGTGCCAGCAGCTTAAGAGGCAACCAGGGAGAAAAACTGTTTTTT
CDR3 protein: CASSLRGNQGEKLFF

J gene: TRBJ1-1
V gene: TRBV6-5
D gene: TRBD1
clone size: -
CDR3 DNA: TGTGCCACCACAAGACAGGGGAACACTGAAGCTTTCTTT
CDR3 protein: CATTRQGNTEAFF

J gene: TRBJ2-5
V gene: TRBV15
D gene: -
clone size: -
CDR3 DNA: TGTGCCACCAGCAGAGATCAGAAAGAGACCCAGTACTTC
CDR3 protein: CATSRDQKETQYF

J gene: TRBJ1-1
V gene: TRBV5-1
D gene: -
clone size: -
CDR3 DNA: TGCGCCAGCAGCTTGCCTGGGACAATCGCTGAAGCTTTCTTT
CDR3 protein: CASSLPGTIAEAFF

J gene: TRBJ2-3
V gene: TRBV5-4
D gene: -
clone size: -
CDR3 DNA: TGTGCCAGCAGCTTGGGACTACTCTCTAGAGATACGCAGTATTTT
CDR3 protein: CASSLGLLSRDTQYF

J gene: TRBJ2-3
V gene: TRBV5-1
D gene: TRBD2
clone size: -
CDR3 DNA: TGCGCCAGCAGGATAGCGGGACCCACAGATACGCAGTATTTT
CDR3 protein: CASRIAGPTDTQYF

J gene: TRBJ2-3
V gene: TRBV10-1
D gene: -
clone size: few
CDR3 DNA: TGCGCCAGCAGTGACGAGACTAGTGGCACAGATACGCAGTATTTT
CDR3 protein: CASSDETSGTDTQYF

J gene: TRBJ2-3
V gene: TRBV6-1
D gene: -
clone size: -
CDR3 DNA: TGTGCCAGCAGAATACAGGGCCCCGATACGCAGTATTTT
CDR3 protein: CASRIQGPDTQYF

J gene: TRBJ2-2
V gene: TRBV5-8
D gene: TRBD2
clone size: -
CDR3 DNA: TGTGCCAGCAGCCCGGGGGGACTAGCGGGACCGAACACCGGGGAGCTGTTTTTT
CDR3 protein: CASSPGGLAGPNTGELFF

J gene: TRBJ2-1
V gene: TRBV11-3
D gene: -
clone size: once
CDR3 DNA: TGTGCCAGCAGCCATTCCCGCCCGGGGGTCGATGAGCAGTTCTTC
CDR3 protein: CASSHSRPGVDEQFF

J gene: TRBJ2-1
V gene: TRBV2
D gene: TRBD2
clone size: -
CDR3 DNA: TGTGCCAGCAGTGGACTAGCGGGGGTCTACAATGAGCAGTTCTTC
CDR3 protein: CASSGLAGVYNEQFF

J gene: TRBJ2-3
V gene: TRBV7-3
D gene: TRBD2
clone size: few
CDR3 DNA: TGTGCCAGCAGTCCACTAGCGGGGGGAGATACGCAGTATTTT
CDR3 protein: CASSPLAGGDTQYF

J gene: TRBJ2-7
V gene: TRBV5-8
D gene: -
clone size: -
CDR3 DNA: TGTGCCAGCAGCCCATACATACACGAGCAGTACTTC
CDR3 protein: CASSPYIHEQYF